A single sample is the source of the 14 T cell receptor beta chains below, sequenced in a study of regulatory T cells in long-lasting Graves disease. This sample's time point: newly diagnosed GD, antithyroid drugs for less than 3 months. Making the TCR library involved RNA that had been extracted from PBMCs. iRepertoire HTBI primers and Arm-PCR of CDR3 regions built TCR beta libraries. Using its own MiXCR run on the multiplex PCR reads, TCRdb lists one record per CDR3 protein. The table lists 300,000 to 400,000 distinct CDR3 sequences, about 16% of them singletons. The sequencing here drew on peripheral blood mononuclear cells (PBMCs), taken at new diagnosis, from a patient treated with antithyroid drugs. The receptors were sampled from a female donor with Graves disease.

This clonotype was observed at least ten times. At one of its ends the junction is not consistent with the germline gene, which may arise from a read error. The CDR3 coding sequence is TGTGCCAGCAGAGAAGCTAACTATGGCTACACCTTC. This translates into CASREANYGYTF. This chain connects TRBV6-1 to TRBJ1-2; the D is unclear. Germline V gene data show CDR1 as MNHNS and CDR2 as SASEGT. The length of the CDR3 is 12 residues.

This clonotype showed up just a few times. The chain combines TRBV4-1 with TRBJ2-3; no clear D. The germline CDR1 and CDR2 sequences are MGHRA and YSYEKL. Trimming pared 1 base from V and 4 bases from J, leaving 9 bases between. This CDR3 region has 14 residues. The CDR3 reads CASSQGRNSDTQYF. CDR3 in DNA: TGCGCCAGCAGCCAAGGCAGGAACTCAGATACGCAGTATTTT.

Ten or more counts support this clonotype. The gene calls are TRBV19 and TRBJ1-1; D is ambiguous. Germline CDR1 is LNHDA and CDR2 is SQIVND (reference sequence). The ends were cut back, 0 bases at V and 1 base at J, with 9 bases in the middle. The CDR3 extends over 15 amino acids. The DNA of the CDR3 is TGTGCCAGTAGTATAGAAGGTAGTGGGAACACTGAAGCTTTCTTT. Translating gives CASSIEGSGNTEAFF.

This clonotype occurred many times. The V call is TRBV20-1, the J call TRBJ2-1; 14 bases fit TRBD2. V lost 6 bases and J lost 2; bases outside the gene matches: 15. From germline, CDR1 is DFQATT and CDR2 SNEGSKA (reference sequence). The CDR3 has 19 amino acids. Here the CDR3 reads CSARKGETSGGGPYNEQFF. CDR3 in DNA: TGCAGTGCGCGTAAGGGGGAGACTAGCGGGGGGGGACCCTACAATGAGCAGTTCTTC.

Worth noting for this clonotype: Possible read error: a much larger clone is one base away. The chain carries TRBV28 and TRBJ2-1, with D perhaps given as TRBD1 or TRBD2 (5 bases each). Germline V gives CDR1 MDHEN, CDR2 SYDVKM. This CDR3 contains 15 residues. The V and J ends lost 3 bases and 3 bases respectively, with 12 bases between them. DNA for the CDR3: TGTGCCAGCAGTTTCATAACGGGGCTCTACAATGAGCAGTTCTTC. It is translated as CASSFITGLYNEQFF.

This clonotype was observed many times. The chain carries TRBV6-1 and TRBJ1-1; no clear D gene. The CDR3 runs to 15 residues. Trimming took 7 bases from V and 3 from J, leaving 18 bases between them. The germline V gene has CDR1 MNHNS and CDR2 SASEGT. The chain's CDR3 is CASNTWRVGDTEAFF. The DNA for the CDR3 is TGTGCCAGCAACACATGGAGGGTTGGGGACACTGAAGCTTTCTTT.

This rearrangement joins TRBV28 to TRBJ2-5, with TRBD1 matching over 10 bases. The CDR3 has 15 residues. In germline, CDR1 is MDHEN, CDR2 SYDVKM. The V segment lost 5 bases and the J segment 1 base; nucleotides outside the gene matches: 4. In DNA, the CDR3 is TGTGCCAGCAGTGAAGACAGGGGGCCCCAAGAGACCCAGTACTTC. The encoded protein is CASSEDRGPQETQYF.

This clonotype showed up just a few times. This chain joins TRBV7-9 and TRBJ2-1; D call uncertain. The ends were cut back, 8 bases at V and 16 bases at J, with 9 bases in the middle. The CDR3 is 8 amino acids. Per germline, CDR1 SEHNR and CDR2 FQNEAQ (reference sequence). The CDR3 reads CASEPRFF. For the CDR3, the DNA is TGTGCCAGCGAGCCACGATTCTTC.

V and J are TRBV12-3 or TRBV12-4 and TRBJ1-3; no clear D gene. V was shortened by 6 bases and J by 0 bases, with 12 bases between the two germline ends. The CDR3 length is 15 residues. The CDR3 DNA follows: TGTGCCAGCAGCCCCACAATATCCTCTGGAAACACCATATATTTT. Its translation is CASSPTISSGNTIYF.

This chain links TRBV12-3 or TRBV12-4 with TRBJ1-1, with TRBD1 matching 11 bases. The CDR3 runs to 14 residues. V was clipped by 6 bases and J by 8 bases; unmatched bases: 8. CDR3 DNA sequence: TGTGCCAGCAGCATTCGGACAGGGGGCATGGAAGCTTTCTTT. Translated, it gives CASSIRTGGMEAFF.

This clonotype appeared many times. The V and J genes are TRBV19 and TRBJ1-1, with D perhaps TRBD1 (6 bases). Germline CDR1 and CDR2: LNHDA and SQIVND (reference sequence). V dropped 11 bases and J dropped 1 base, with 14 bases sitting between them. CDR3 length: 13 residues. CDR3 coding DNA: TGTGCCTCGAATCGGGGACAGAACACTGAAGCTTTCTTT. Translated: CASNRGQNTEAFF.

At least ten counts were recorded for this clonotype. This chain links TRBV30 with TRBJ2-7, with D unclear. The CDR3 is 12 amino acids. The germline V gene has CDR1 GTSNPN and CDR2 SVGIG (reference sequence). The V end was cut by 1 base, the J end by 3 bases, with 7 bases between. CDR3 bases: TGTGCCTGGAGTGGGGTCAACTACGAGCAGTACTTC. It yields the protein CAWSGVNYEQYF. The full variable domain, in which reference TRBV30 and TRBJ2-7 provide the parts outside the CDR3, is SQTIHQWPATLVQPVGSPLSLECTVEGTSNPNLYWYRQAAGRGLQLLFYSVGIGQISSEVPQNLSASRPQDRQFILSSKKLLLSDSGFYLCAWSGVNYEQYFGPGTRLTVT.

The table lists this clonotype with many counts. The rearrangement links TRBV28 to TRBJ2-7; no reliable D call. V lost 5 bases, J lost 2 bases, and 13 bases lay in between. The CDR3 has 14 residues. Looked up from germline, CDR1 is MDHEN and CDR2 is SYDVKM. The chain's CDR3 is CASSPGLTTYEQYF. The CDR3 bases are TGTGCCAGCAGTCCAGGATTAACTACCTACGAGCAGTACTTC.

The V gene is TRBV7-6, the J gene TRBJ2-5; 16 bases are shared with TRBD2. V trimming: 9 bases; J trimming: 6 bases; junction bases outside the gene matches: 4. The CDR3 contains 14 residues. The germline gives CDR1 SGHVS, CDR2 FNYEAQ. CDR3: CARGTSGGEKTQYF. The CDR3 DNA is TGTGCCAGGGGGACTAGCGGGGGGGAAAAGACCCAGTACTTC.